The rows below give T cell receptor beta chains drawn from one sample of a study of cytomegalovirus exposure and HLA in healthy donors. Sequenced by immunoSEQ multiplex PCR; TCRdb stores in-frame clones only, minus some. The table records 150,000 or so clones, around four fifths of them present only once. Sequenced sample: PBMCs. All receptors derive from a man younger than 40 in good health and CMV-seronegative. CDR3s include the opening cysteine and the closing phenylalanine or tryptophan. D genes are given only for firm matches. Some rows have no size entry. The others give once, few or many, or a class for an expanded clone.

clone_size: -
v_call: TRBV19
j_call: TRBJ1-5
d_call: TRBD1
cdr3_nt: TGTGCCAGTAGTATAGAACAGGGGATCGGCAATCAGCCCCAGCATTTT
cdr3_aa: CASSIEQGIGNQPQHF

clone_size: -
v_call: TRBV15
j_call: TRBJ1-5
d_call: -
cdr3_nt: TGTGCCACCAGCAGAGATCGTGGCGGAGCCCAGCATTTT
cdr3_aa: CATSRDRGGAQHF

clone_size: -
v_call: TRBV10-3
j_call: TRBJ2-2
d_call: -
cdr3_nt: TGTGCCATCAGATCACAGGGTTCAGGGGAGCTGTTTTTT
cdr3_aa: CAIRSQGSGELFF

clone_size: -
v_call: TRBV12-1
j_call: TRBJ1-5
d_call: -
cdr3_nt: TGTGCCAGCAGCCCAGTTACAGGGGTTAATCAGCCCCAGCATTTT
cdr3_aa: CASSPVTGVNQPQHF

clone_size: -
v_call: TRBV11-3
j_call: TRBJ2-7
d_call: -
cdr3_nt: TGTGCCAGCAGCGAAGTTCAGGGCGAGCAGTACTTC
cdr3_aa: CASSEVQGEQYF

clone_size: -
v_call: TRBV5-1
j_call: TRBJ2-3
d_call: -
cdr3_nt: TGCGCCAGCAGCTTTGGGAGTAGCACAGATACGCAGTATTTT
cdr3_aa: CASSFGSSTDTQYF

clone_size: once
v_call: TRBV6-5
j_call: TRBJ1-2
d_call: TRBD1
cdr3_nt: TGTGCCAGCAGTTCTCAGGGGGAGGCCAACTATGGCTACACCTTC
cdr3_aa: CASSSQGEANYGYTF

clone_size: -
v_call: TRBV19
j_call: TRBJ2-7
d_call: TRBD1
cdr3_nt: TGTGCCAGTAGTCTCAAAGGACAGGGCTCCAACGAGCAGTACTTC
cdr3_aa: CASSLKGQGSNEQYF

clone_size: once
v_call: TRBV7-2
j_call: TRBJ2-7
d_call: TRBD1
cdr3_nt: TGTGCCAGCAGGGGGGGACAGGGGGCGTACGAGCAGTACTTC
cdr3_aa: CASRGGQGAYEQYF

clone_size: -
v_call: TRBV7-3
j_call: TRBJ2-3
d_call: -
cdr3_nt: TGTGCCAGCAGCGGGTCGCGGCTAGATACGCAGTATTTT
cdr3_aa: CASSGSRLDTQYF

clone_size: -
v_call: TRBV18
j_call: TRBJ2-3
d_call: TRBD2
cdr3_nt: TGTGCCAGCTCACTGGGCGGGGGGCTCACAGATACGCAGTATTTT
cdr3_aa: CASSLGGGLTDTQYF

clone_size: -
v_call: TRBV7-2
j_call: TRBJ2-1
d_call: -
cdr3_nt: TGTGCCAGCAGCTTAGCGGGGGGCTACAATGAGCAGTTCTTC
cdr3_aa: CASSLAGGYNEQFF

clone_size: -
v_call: TRBV6-5
j_call: TRBJ1-5
d_call: -
cdr3_nt: TGTGCCAGCAGTTACGGGGGGAGCAATCAGCCCCAGCATTTT
cdr3_aa: CASSYGGSNQPQHF

clone_size: -
v_call: TRBV7-9
j_call: TRBJ2-7
d_call: -
cdr3_nt: TGTGCCAGCCAGACAGGTATCTACGAGCAGTACTTC
cdr3_aa: CASQTGIYEQYF

clone_size: -
v_call: TRBV28
j_call: TRBJ1-5
d_call: -
cdr3_nt: TGTGCCAGCAGTTTCGACCGGGCCCAGGGTCAGCCCCAGCATTTT
cdr3_aa: CASSFDRAQGQPQHF

clone_size: -
v_call: TRBV11-3
j_call: TRBJ2-7
d_call: TRBD1
cdr3_nt: TGTGCCAGCAGCCTCGGGACAGGGGAGGGCTACGAGCAGTACTTC
cdr3_aa: CASSLGTGEGYEQYF

clone_size: once
v_call: TRBV13
j_call: TRBJ2-6
d_call: -
cdr3_nt: TGTGCCAGCAGCTTAGCGGGAGCTGGGGCCAACGTCCTGACTTTC
cdr3_aa: CASSLAGAGANVLTF

clone_size: once
v_call: TRBV11-2
j_call: TRBJ1-6
d_call: -
cdr3_nt: TGTGCCAGCAGCTTAGTTCGACACTATAATTCACCCCTCCACTTT
cdr3_aa: CASSLVRHYNSPLHF

clone_size: -
v_call: TRBV4-3
j_call: TRBJ2-1
d_call: TRBD2
cdr3_nt: TGCGCCAGCAGCCAAGGGTACAGCGGGGGGAGCTCCTACAATGAGCAGTTCTTC
cdr3_aa: CASSQGYSGGSSYNEQFF

clone_size: once
v_call: TRBV10-1
j_call: TRBJ1-3
d_call: -
cdr3_nt: TGCGCCAGCAGTCCAGGCTCCTCTGGAAACACCATATATTTT
cdr3_aa: CASSPGSSGNTIYF

clone_size: -
v_call: TRBV5-1
j_call: TRBJ2-7
d_call: TRBD1
cdr3_nt: TGCGCCAGCAGGTCCGGGACAGTAACCTACGAGCAGTACTTC
cdr3_aa: CASRSGTVTYEQYF

clone_size: -
v_call: TRBV9
j_call: TRBJ1-3
d_call: -
cdr3_nt: TGTGCCAGCAGCGTAGAGTTCAGGTCTCCAAACTCTGGAAACACCATATATTTT
cdr3_aa: CASSVEFRSPNSGNTIYF

clone_size: -
v_call: TRBV4-1
j_call: TRBJ2-3
d_call: TRBD2
cdr3_nt: TGCGCCAGCAGCCAAGTAGGACTAGCGGGGGCCCGCACAGATACGCAGTATTTT
cdr3_aa: CASSQVGLAGARTDTQYF

clone_size: -
v_call: TRBV19
j_call: TRBJ2-7
d_call: TRBD2
cdr3_nt: TGTGCCAGTAGTCTAGCCGGGACTAGCGGGAAATACGAGCAGTACTTC
cdr3_aa: CASSLAGTSGKYEQYF

clone_size: -
v_call: TRBV28
j_call: TRBJ1-1
d_call: -
cdr3_nt: TGTGCCAGCAGTTTTATAGCCGGGGCTTTCTTT
cdr3_aa: CASSFIAGAFF

clone_size: -
v_call: TRBV4-2
j_call: TRBJ2-7
d_call: -
cdr3_nt: TGTGCCAGCAGCCCCAAGACCCTGGGGCTAGGTCACTACGAGCAGTACTTC
cdr3_aa: CASSPKTLGLGHYEQYF

clone_size: -
v_call: TRBV2
j_call: TRBJ2-7
d_call: -
cdr3_nt: TGTGCCACCCGGACTATCTCCTACGAGCAGTACTTC
cdr3_aa: CATRTISYEQYF

clone_size: -
v_call: TRBV6-1
j_call: TRBJ2-7
d_call: TRBD1
cdr3_nt: TGTGCCAGCAGAGACAGGGACCGCGAGCAGTACTTC
cdr3_aa: CASRDRDREQYF

clone_size: -
v_call: TRBV4-3
j_call: TRBJ2-2
d_call: TRBD2
cdr3_nt: TGCGCCAGCAGCCAAGATTCTAGCGGAGGAGCCGGGGAGCTGTTTTTT
cdr3_aa: CASSQDSSGGAGELFF

clone_size: -
v_call: TRBV5-1
j_call: TRBJ2-3
d_call: -
cdr3_nt: TGCGCCAGCAGCTTGTGGGGCAAGGGCGGAGATACGCAGTATTTT
cdr3_aa: CASSLWGKGGDTQYF

clone_size: -
v_call: TRBV7-9
j_call: TRBJ2-1
d_call: TRBD2
cdr3_nt: TGTGCCAGCAGCTCACCGGCGCTAGCGGGAGTGAATGAGCAGTTCTTC
cdr3_aa: CASSSPALAGVNEQFF

clone_size: -
v_call: TRBV5-1
j_call: TRBJ2-5
d_call: TRBD1
cdr3_nt: TGCGCCAGCAGCTTGGGTACTTTTGAGGGGGCAGGAGAGACCCAGTACTTC
cdr3_aa: CASSLGTFEGAGETQYF

clone_size: -
v_call: TRBV30
j_call: TRBJ2-1
d_call: TRBD1
cdr3_nt: TGTGCCTGGAGGAATAATCAGGGGGCGCCTCGGAATGAGCAGTTCTTC
cdr3_aa: CAWRNNQGAPRNEQFF

clone_size: -
v_call: TRBV28
j_call: TRBJ1-5
d_call: -
cdr3_nt: TGTGCCAGCAGTTTATACTTGTCTAGCAATCAGCCCCAGCATTTT
cdr3_aa: CASSLYLSSNQPQHF

clone_size: -
v_call: TRBV13
j_call: TRBJ2-2
d_call: -
cdr3_nt: TGTGCCAGCAGCTTACGGAGCGGAGGGGAGCTGTTTTTT
cdr3_aa: CASSLRSGGELFF

clone_size: -
v_call: TRBV6-5
j_call: TRBJ1-2
d_call: TRBD1
cdr3_nt: TGTGCCAGCACCTCACGGGAGGGGGCCAGCTATGGCTACACCTTC
cdr3_aa: CASTSREGASYGYTF

clone_size: once
v_call: TRBV7-2
j_call: TRBJ2-7
d_call: TRBD1
cdr3_nt: TGTGCCAGCAGCAGCCGGGACAGCCTTGCCTACGAGCAGTACTTC
cdr3_aa: CASSSRDSLAYEQYF

clone_size: -
v_call: TRBV28
j_call: TRBJ1-5
d_call: -
cdr3_nt: TGTGCCAGCAGTTTCGAGGGGGACAGCAATCAGCCCCAGCATTTT
cdr3_aa: CASSFEGDSNQPQHF

clone_size: -
v_call: TRBV10-3
j_call: TRBJ2-3
d_call: TRBD2
cdr3_nt: TGTGCCATCAGATTAGCGGGATACACAGATACGCAGTATTTT
cdr3_aa: CAIRLAGYTDTQYF

clone_size: -
v_call: TRBV20-1
j_call: TRBJ2-2
d_call: -
cdr3_nt: TGCAGTGCTAGAGTCGCCGGGGAGCTGTTTTTT
cdr3_aa: CSARVAGELFF

clone_size: -
v_call: TRBV29-1
j_call: TRBJ2-7
d_call: TRBD2
cdr3_nt: TGCAGCGTTGAGCTGCGGGGGATCGGGGACGAGCAGTACTTC
cdr3_aa: CSVELRGIGDEQYF

clone_size: -
v_call: TRBV30
j_call: TRBJ1-5
d_call: -
cdr3_nt: TGTGCCTGGAGTGCCCGGGGGGATGGCAATCAGCCCCAGCATTTT
cdr3_aa: CAWSARGDGNQPQHF